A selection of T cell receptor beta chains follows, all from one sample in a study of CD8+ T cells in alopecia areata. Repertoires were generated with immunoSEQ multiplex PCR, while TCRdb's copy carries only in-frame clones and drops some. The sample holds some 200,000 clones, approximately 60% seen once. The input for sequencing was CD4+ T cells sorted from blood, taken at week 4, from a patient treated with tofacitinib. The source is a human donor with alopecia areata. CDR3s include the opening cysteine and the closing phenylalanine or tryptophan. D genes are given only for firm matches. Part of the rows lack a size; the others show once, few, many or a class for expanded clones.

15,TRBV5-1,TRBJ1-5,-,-,TGCGCCAGCAGCTTGGGGTCCGGAAGCAATCAGCCCCAGCATTTT,CASSLGSGSNQPQHF
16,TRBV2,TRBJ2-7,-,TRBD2,TGTGCCAGCAACCTGGGACTAACTACCAGATTCTACGAGCAGTACTTC,CASNLGLTTRFYEQYF
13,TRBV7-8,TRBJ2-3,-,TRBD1,TGTGCCAGCAGCAGCGACAGGGCAGATACGCAGTATTTT,CASSSDRADTQYF
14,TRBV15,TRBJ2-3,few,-,TGTGCCACCAGCAGCACTGGGGGGAGAGATACGCAGTATTTT,CATSSTGGRDTQYF
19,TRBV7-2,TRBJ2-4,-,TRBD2,TGTGCCAGCAGCCCCCGCTCCCTAGCGGGGTCACTAGCCAAAAACATTCAGTACTTC,CASSPRSLAGSLAKNIQYF
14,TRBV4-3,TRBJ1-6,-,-,TGCGCCAGCAGCCTCACCAGGGCGAATTCACCCCTCCACTTT,CASSLTRANSPLHF
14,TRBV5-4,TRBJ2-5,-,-,TGTGCCAGCAGCTTATCGGCTTCCCAAGAGACCCAGTACTTC,CASSLSASQETQYF
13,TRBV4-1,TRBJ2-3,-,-,TGCGCCAGCAAGCGACTAGACACAGATACGCAGTATTTT,CASKRLDTDTQYF
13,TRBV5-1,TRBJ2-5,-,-,TGCGCCAGCAGGGCCGGGACCCAAGAGACCCAGTACTTC,CASRAGTQETQYF
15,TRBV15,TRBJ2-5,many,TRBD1,TGTGCCACCAGCAGAGATCCGGGGACAGCCAGGGCCCAGTACTTC,CATSRDPGTARAQYF
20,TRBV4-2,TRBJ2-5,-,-,TGTGCCAGCAGCCAAGTGCATTCCCCCGTCAAAGGGAGCCGGGGAGAGACCCAGTACTTC,CASSQVHSPVKGSRGETQYF
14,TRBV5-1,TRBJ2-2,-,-,TGCGCCAGCAGCTCCAATCAGTACACCGGGGAGCTGTTTTTT,CASSSNQYTGELFF
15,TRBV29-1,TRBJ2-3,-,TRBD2,TGCAGCGTCCGAGGGGAGCGGGGGGACACAGATACGCAGTATTTT,CSVRGERGDTDTQYF
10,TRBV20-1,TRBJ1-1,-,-,TGCAGTGCCGGGGAGGTTGAAGCTTTCTTT,CSAGEVEAFF
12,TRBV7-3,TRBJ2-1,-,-,TGTGCCAGCAGCTTATCGGTCAATGAGCAGTTCTTC,CASSLSVNEQFF
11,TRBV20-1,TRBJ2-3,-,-,TGCAGTGCTGCGCTTACAGATACGCAGTATTTT,CSAALTDTQYF
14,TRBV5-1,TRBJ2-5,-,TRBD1,TGCGCCAGCAGCACCGGGACAGAGGTAGAGACCCAGTACTTC,CASSTGTEVETQYF
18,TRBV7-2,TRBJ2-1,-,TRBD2,TGTGCCAGCAGCTTGGGCTGGACTAGCCGGAGCTCCTACAATGAGCAGTTCTTC,CASSLGWTSRSSYNEQFF
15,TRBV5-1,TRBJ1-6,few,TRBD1,TGCGCCAGCAGCTTGGACAGGGGTTGGAATTCACCCCTCCACTTT,CASSLDRGWNSPLHF
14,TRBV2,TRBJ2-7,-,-,TGTGCCAGCAGTGCACGGGGCCTTTCTATCGAGCAGTACTTC,CASSARGLSIEQYF
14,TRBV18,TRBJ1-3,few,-,TGTGCCAGCTCACCTGGGGACTCTGGAAACACCATATATTTT,CASSPGDSGNTIYF
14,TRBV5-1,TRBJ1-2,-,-,TGCGCCAGCAGCCCGGAGGCCCCCGTAACCGGCTACACCTTC,CASSPEAPVTGYTF